This TCR beta chain stems from a study of brain metastases from non-small cell lung cancer. In the case of this clone: Its target is unknown.

Germline CDR1 reads ENHRY; CDR2 reads SYGVKD. V shed 4 bases and J shed 0 bases, with 7 bases lying between them. The CDR3 spans 14 residues. Repertoires were generated with immunoSEQ multiplex PCR, while TCRdb's copy carries only in-frame clones and drops some. Of about 6,000 clones in the sample, roughly 80% were seen once. General study findings and limits: T-cell clones appeared expanded in 60% to 75% of brain metastases relative to matched primary tumors. Brain metastases had lower T-cell infiltration than primary tumors.

V and J are TRBV10-3 and TRBJ1-5; D gene ambiguous. The sequencing sample was made of primary lung tumor tissue. This receptor was taken from a donor at least 40 years old with non-small cell lung cancer. CDR3 in amino acids: CAISVDLSNQPQHF. In DNA, the CDR3 is TGTGCCATCAGTGTGGACCTTAGCAATCAGCCCCAGCATTTT.